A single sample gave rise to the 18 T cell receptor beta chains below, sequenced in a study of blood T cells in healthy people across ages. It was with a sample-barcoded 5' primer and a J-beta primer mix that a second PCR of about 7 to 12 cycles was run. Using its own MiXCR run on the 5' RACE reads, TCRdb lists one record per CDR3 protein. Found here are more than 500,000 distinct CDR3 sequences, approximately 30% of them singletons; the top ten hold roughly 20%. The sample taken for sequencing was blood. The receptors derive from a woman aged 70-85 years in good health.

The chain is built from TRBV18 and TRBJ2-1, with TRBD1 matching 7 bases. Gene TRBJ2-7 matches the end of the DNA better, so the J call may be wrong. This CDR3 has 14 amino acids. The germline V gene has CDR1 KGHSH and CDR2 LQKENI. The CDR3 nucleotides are TGTGCCAGCTCAAAGGGGACAGATGCCTACGAGCAGTACTTC. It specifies CASSKGTDAYEQYF.

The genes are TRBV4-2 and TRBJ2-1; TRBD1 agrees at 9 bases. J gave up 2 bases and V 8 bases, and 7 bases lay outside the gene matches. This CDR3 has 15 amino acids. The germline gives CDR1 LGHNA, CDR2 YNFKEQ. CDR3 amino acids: CASGLNRGPYNEQFF. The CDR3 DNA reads TGTGCCAGCGGATTAAACAGGGGGCCCTACAATGAGCAGTTCTTC.

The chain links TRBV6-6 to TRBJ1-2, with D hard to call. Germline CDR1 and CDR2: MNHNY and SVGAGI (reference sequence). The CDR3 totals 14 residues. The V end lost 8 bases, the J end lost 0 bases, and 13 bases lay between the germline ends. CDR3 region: CASSLEETNYGYTF. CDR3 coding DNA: TGTGCCAGCTCCCTTGAGGAAACTAACTATGGCTACACCTTC.

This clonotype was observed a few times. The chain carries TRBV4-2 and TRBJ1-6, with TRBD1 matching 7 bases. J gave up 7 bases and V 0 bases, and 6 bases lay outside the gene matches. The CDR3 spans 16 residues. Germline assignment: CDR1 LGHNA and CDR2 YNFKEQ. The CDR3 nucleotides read TGTGCCAGCAGCCAAGAGACAGGGACGGAGAATTCACCCCTCCACTTT. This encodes CASSQETGTENSPLHF.

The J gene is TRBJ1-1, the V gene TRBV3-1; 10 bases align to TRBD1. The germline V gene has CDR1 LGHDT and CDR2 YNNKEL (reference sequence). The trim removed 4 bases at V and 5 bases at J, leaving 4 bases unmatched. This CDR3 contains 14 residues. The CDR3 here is CASSPGTGETEAFF. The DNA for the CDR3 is TGTGCCAGCAGCCCCGGGACAGGGGAGACTGAAGCTTTCTTT.

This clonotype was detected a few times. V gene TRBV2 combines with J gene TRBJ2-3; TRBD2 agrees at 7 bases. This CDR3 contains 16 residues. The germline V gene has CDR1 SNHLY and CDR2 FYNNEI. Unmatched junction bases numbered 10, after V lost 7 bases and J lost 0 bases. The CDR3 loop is CASTLLTSPSTDTQYF. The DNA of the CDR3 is TGTGCCAGCACGTTATTGACTAGCCCAAGCACAGATACGCAGTATTTT.

CDR3 residues: CASSRKLGETQYF. For the CDR3, the DNA is TGTGCCAGCAGCCGGAAACTTGGAGAGACCCAGTACTTC. V usage is TRBV3-1 and J usage is TRBJ2-5, with D unresolved. With 4 bases removed from V and 4 bases from J, the gap between germline ends came to 10 bases. This CDR3 comprises 13 residues. CDR1 is LGHDT and CDR2 is YNNKEL in the germline V gene (reference sequence).

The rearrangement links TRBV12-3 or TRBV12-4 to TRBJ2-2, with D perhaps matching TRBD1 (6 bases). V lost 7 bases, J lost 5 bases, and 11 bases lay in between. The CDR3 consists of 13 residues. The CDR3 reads CASTGRGTGELFF. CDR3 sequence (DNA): TGTGCCAGCACGGGCAGGGGAACCGGGGAGCTGTTTTTT.

The CDR3 protein is CASSQEANRGKGETQYF. The CDR3, as DNA: TGCGCCAGCAGCCAAGAAGCGAACAGGGGCAAGGGGGAGACCCAGTACTTC. This chain links TRBV4-3 with TRBJ2-5, with 7 bases lining up with TRBD1. CDR3 length equals 17 residues. The germline V gene encodes CDR1 LGHNA and CDR2 YSLEER. After removal of 0 bases from V and 5 bases from J, the junction contained 12 bases not matched to a gene.

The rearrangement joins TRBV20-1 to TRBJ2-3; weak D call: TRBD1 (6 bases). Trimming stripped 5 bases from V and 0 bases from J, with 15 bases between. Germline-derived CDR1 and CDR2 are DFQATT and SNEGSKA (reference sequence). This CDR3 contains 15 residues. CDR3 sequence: CSAPNRVSSTDTQYF. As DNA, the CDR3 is TGCAGTGCTCCCAACAGGGTTTCGAGCACAGATACGCAGTATTTT.

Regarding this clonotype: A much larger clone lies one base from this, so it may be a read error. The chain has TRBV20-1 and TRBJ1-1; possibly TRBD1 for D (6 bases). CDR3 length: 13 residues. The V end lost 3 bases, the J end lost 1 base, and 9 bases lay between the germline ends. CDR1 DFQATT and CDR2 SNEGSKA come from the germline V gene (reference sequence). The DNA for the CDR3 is TGCAGTGCTAGCCCGACAGGGAACACTGAAGCTTTCTTT. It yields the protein CSASPTGNTEAFF.

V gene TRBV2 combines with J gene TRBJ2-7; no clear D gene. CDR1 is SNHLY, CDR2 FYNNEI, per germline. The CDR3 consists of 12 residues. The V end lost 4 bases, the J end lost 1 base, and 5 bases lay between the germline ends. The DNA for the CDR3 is TGTGCCAGCAGTGTGGTTTCCTACGAGCAGTACTTC. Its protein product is CASSVVSYEQYF.

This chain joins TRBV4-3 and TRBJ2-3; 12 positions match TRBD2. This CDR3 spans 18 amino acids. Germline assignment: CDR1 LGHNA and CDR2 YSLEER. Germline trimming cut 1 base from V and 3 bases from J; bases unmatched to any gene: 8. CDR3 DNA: TGCGCCAGCAGCCAAGCCATCGGACTAGCGGGGAAGACAGATACGCAGTATTTT. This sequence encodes CASSQAIGLAGKTDTQYF.

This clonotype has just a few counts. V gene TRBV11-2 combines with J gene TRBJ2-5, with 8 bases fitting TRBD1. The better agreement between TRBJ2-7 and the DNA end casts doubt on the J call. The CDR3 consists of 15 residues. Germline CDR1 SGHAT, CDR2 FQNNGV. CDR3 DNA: TGTGCCAGCAGCTTAGGGAAGCAGGGGGCTTACGAGCAGTACTTC. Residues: CASSLGKQGAYEQYF.

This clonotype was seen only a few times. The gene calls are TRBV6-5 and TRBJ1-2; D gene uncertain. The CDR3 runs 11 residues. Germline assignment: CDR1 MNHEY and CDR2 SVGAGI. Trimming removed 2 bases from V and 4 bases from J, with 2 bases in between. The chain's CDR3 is CASSYGYGYTF. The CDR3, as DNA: TGTGCCAGCAGTTACGGCTATGGCTACACCTTC.

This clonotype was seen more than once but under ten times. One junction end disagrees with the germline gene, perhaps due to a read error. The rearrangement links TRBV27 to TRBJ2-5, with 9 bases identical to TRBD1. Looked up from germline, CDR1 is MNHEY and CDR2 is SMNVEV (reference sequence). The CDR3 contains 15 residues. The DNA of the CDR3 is TGTGCCAGCAGTATCCTCCGGGACAGGGTTAATGAGCAGCTCTTC. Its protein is CASSILRDRVNEQLF.

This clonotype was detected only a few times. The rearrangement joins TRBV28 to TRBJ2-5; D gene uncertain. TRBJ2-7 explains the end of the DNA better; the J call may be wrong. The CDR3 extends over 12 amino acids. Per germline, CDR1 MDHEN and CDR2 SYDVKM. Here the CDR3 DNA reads TGTGCCAGCAGTAGCCCCCCCTACGAGCAGTACTTC. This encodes CASSSPPYEQYF.

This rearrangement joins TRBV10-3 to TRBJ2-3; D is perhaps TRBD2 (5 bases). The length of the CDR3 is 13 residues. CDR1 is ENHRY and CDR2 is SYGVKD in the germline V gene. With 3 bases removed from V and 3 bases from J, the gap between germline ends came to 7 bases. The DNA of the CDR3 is TGTGCCATCAGTGACGGGGTTACAGATACGCAGTATTTT. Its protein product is CAISDGVTDTQYF.